This record covers a single T cell receptor (beta chain). The source of the sample is a study of blood T cell repertoires in COVID-19. Study in general: Material from acute and convalescent COVID-19 was sourced from the United States, Italy and Spain.

Per the original methods: The authors estimated nucleated cell counts from reference gene primer amplification. Measured with immunoSEQ multiplex PCR; TCRdb has only the in-frame clones, and not every one. D and trimming come from the DNA, and the V and J calls and clone size come from that table. The data contain roughly 260,000 clones, 65% to 80% of them singletons. V shed 5 bases and J 3 bases; nucleotides not matched to a gene: 6. This CDR3 contains 14 residues. Germline V lookup: CDR1 SNHLY, CDR2 FYNNEI. This receptor was taken from a middle-aged woman with active or convalescent COVID-19. The sequenced sample was peripheral blood. The chain joins TRBV2 to TRBJ1-1; 7 nucleotides line up with TRBD1. The CDR3 spells CASSRRQGDTEAFF. The DNA for the CDR3 is TGTGCCAGCAGTCGACGGCAGGGGGACACTGAAGCTTTCTTT.